These 18 T cell receptor beta chains originate from one sample sequenced in a study of T cell responses to AZD1222 COVID-19 vaccine. Libraries were prepared by immunoSEQ multiplex PCR; TCRdb keeps only in-frame clonotypes and omits some of them. The table includes around 100,000 clones, about 90% detected once. This specimen consisted of peripheral blood, obtained on day 0 of AZD1222 vaccination. These receptors originate from an adult in good health.

This clone has only one observation. The gene calls are TRBV7-4 and TRBJ1-5; unclear D gene. Germline-derived CDR1 and CDR2 are SGHVT and SQSDAQ. The CDR3 loop spans 14 amino acids. The V gene lost 5 bases and the J gene lost 4 bases, with 12 bases spanning the gap. The CDR3 nucleotides are TGTGCCAGCAGCCCCGCCGACGGGAATCAGCCCCAGCATTTT. It codes for CASSPADGNQPQHF.

There are a few counts of this clone. Additional DNA sequences in this sample encode the identical CDR3. The chain combines TRBV18 with TRBJ1-1, with a weak D call TRBD1 (6 bases). Germline values: CDR1 KGHSH, CDR2 LQKENI. The ends were cut back, 2 bases at V and 5 bases at J, with 9 bases in the middle. This CDR3 region has 13 residues. As DNA, the CDR3 is TGTGCCAGCTCACCAGAGGGGGGGACTGAAGCTTTCTTT. The encoded protein is CASSPEGGTEAFF.

The rearrangement uses TRBV20-1 and TRBJ2-1, with D perhaps assigned TRBD1 or TRBD2 (5 bases each). The CDR3 contains 8 residues. V was cut by 6 bases and J by 16 bases, with 10 bases left in between. Germline V gene lookup returns CDR1 DFQATT and CDR2 SNEGSKA (reference sequence). Here the CDR3 DNA reads TGCAGTGCCGGGGACGGTTTCTTC. This translates into CSAGDGFF.

This clone was detected only a few times. The genes are TRBV4-2 and TRBJ2-1; 15 positions agree with TRBD2. The CDR3 extends over 20 amino acids. The V gene end was trimmed by 1 base and the J gene end by 6 bases; junction bases not matched to a gene: 13. Germline V gene sequence: CDR1 LGHNA, CDR2 YNFKEQ. CDR3 in DNA: TGTGCCAGCAGCCAAGGCCCCGGGACTAGCGGGGGGCCAGGGGGCAATGAGCAGTTCTTC. Translation: CASSQGPGTSGGPGGNEQFF.

The V and J genes are TRBV5-1 and TRBJ2-7; D is possibly TRBD1 or TRBD2 (6 bases each). The CDR3 contains 14 residues. Germline CDR1 and CDR2: SGHRS and YFSETQ. Deletions cut 2 bases from V and 5 bases from J, with 14 bases between. CDR3 DNA: TGCGCCAGCAGCTTAGGGGGGTTAGTGGACGAGCAGTACTTC. It specifies CASSLGGLVDEQYF. Complete variable domain (other parts from reference TRBV5-1 and TRBJ2-7): KAGVTQTPRYLIKTRGQQVTLSCSPISGHRSVSWYQQTPGQGLQFLFEYFSETQRNKGNFPGRFSGRQFSNSRSEMNVSTLELGDSALYLCASSLGGLVDEQYFGPGTRLTVT.

The CDR3 nucleotides are TGTGCCAGCAGTGGGGTAGCGGGGGCATACGAGCAGTACTTC. Amino acid sequence: CASSGVAGAYEQYF. The genes are TRBV2 and TRBJ2-7; 9 bases align to TRBD2. V was pared by 4 bases and J by 4 bases, with 5 bases of the junction left unmatched. CDR1 and CDR2 from the germline V gene are SNHLY and FYNNEI. The CDR3 covers 14 residues.

The gene calls are TRBV7-8 and TRBJ1-6; no definite D call. Trimming pared 5 bases from V and 11 bases from J, leaving 16 bases between. This CDR3 is built from 14 residues. Germline V gene sequence: CDR1 SGHVS, CDR2 FQNEAQ. The CDR3 region is CASSAGSGGTPLHF. CDR3 DNA: TGTGCCAGCAGCGCTGGCTCGGGAGGGACACCCCTCCACTTT.

V usage is TRBV10-1 and J usage is TRBJ2-1, with D tentatively TRBD2 (6 bases). Trimming left V 2 bases short and J 7 bases short, with 6 bases between. From germline, CDR1 is WNHNN and CDR2 SYGVQD (reference sequence). The CDR3 is 12 amino acids. This CDR3 is CASSEAGNEQFF. Here the CDR3 DNA reads TGCGCCAGCAGTGAGGCGGGGAATGAGCAGTTCTTC.

The J gene is TRBJ1-2, the V gene TRBV4-1; tentative D call: TRBD1 (5 bases). The V gene's germline CDR1 is MGHRA and CDR2 YSYEKL. The CDR3 spans 12 residues. Trimming cost V 4 bases and J 6 bases, with 9 bases left between them. The CDR3 loop is CASSPGSDGYTF. The CDR3 nucleotides read TGCGCCAGCAGCCCAGGGTCGGATGGCTACACCTTC.

CDR3 sequence reads: CASSPLTSAYSFVNTEAFF. As DNA, the CDR3 is TGTGCCAGCTCACCACTCACCAGCGCCTATTCTTTCGTGAACACTGAAGCTTTCTTT. This rearrangement joins TRBV18 to TRBJ1-1; D is unresolved. The CDR3 runs to 19 residues. From germline, CDR1 is KGHSH and CDR2 LQKENI. V was shortened by 1 base and J by 0 bases, with 21 bases between the two germline ends.

Remarks on this clone: This same CDR3 is encoded by further DNA sequences in the sample. The chain couples TRBV30 to TRBJ1-5; no clear D gene. Germline V lookup: CDR1 GTSNPN, CDR2 SVGIG (reference sequence). The CDR3 has 14 amino acids. V lost 0 bases to trimming and J lost 0 bases, with 6 bases between them. CDR3 coding DNA: TGTGCCTGGAGTGTCGGAGGTAGCAATCAGCCCCAGCATTTT. Translated, it gives CAWSVGGSNQPQHF.

The chain links TRBV30 to TRBJ2-7; 9 positions match TRBD1. The CDR3 has 16 amino acids. The germline V gene has CDR1 GTSNPN and CDR2 SVGIG (reference sequence). Trimming took 0 bases from V and 2 from J; bases not matched to a gene: 8. The CDR3 spells CAWSVTRTGVPYEQYF. The CDR3 DNA reads TGTGCCTGGAGTGTAACGAGGACAGGGGTCCCCTACGAGCAGTACTTC.

The chain joins TRBV28 to TRBJ2-7, with 7 bases aligning to TRBD1. Per the germline V gene, CDR1 is MDHEN and CDR2 is SYDVKM. V lost 7 bases to trimming and J lost 2 bases; unmatched junction nucleotides: 2. The CDR3 loop spans 12 amino acids. CDR3 DNA: TGTGCCAGCAAGGGACAGACCTACGAGCAGTACTTC. It yields the protein CASKGQTYEQYF.

V and J are TRBV5-6 and TRBJ1-2, with D maybe TRBD1 (6 bases). CDR1 and CDR2 from the germline V gene are SGHDT and YYEEEE. This CDR3 comprises 15 residues. V lost 4 bases and J lost 3, with 16 bases in between. For the CDR3, the DNA is TGTGCCAGCAGCGTTACAGGGACCCGGGACTATGGCTACACCTTC. It specifies CASSVTGTRDYGYTF.

The chain employs TRBV19 and TRBJ1-5; 9 positions match TRBD1. The CDR3 contains 15 residues. Germline loops: CDR1 LNHDA, CDR2 SQIVND (reference sequence). J was trimmed by 7 bases and V by 7 bases; bases with no gene match: 11. CDR3 in DNA: TGTGCCAGTATTACACCGGGACAGGGTACCCAGCCCCAGCATTTT. It yields the protein CASITPGQGTQPQHF.

The V call is TRBV5-4, the J call TRBJ2-2; D remains unclear. The CDR3 sequence is 14 residues long. With 6 bases removed from V and 2 bases from J, the gap between germline ends came to 11 bases. Germline-derived CDR1 and CDR2 are SGHNT and YYREEE (reference sequence). The CDR3 DNA reads as TGTGCCAGCACCCAGATAGAAAACACCGGGGAGCTGTTTTTT. The encoded protein is CASTQIENTGELFF. Based on the CDR3 plus reference TRBV5-4 and TRBJ2-2, the full variable domain is ETGVTQSPTHLIKTRGQQVTLRCSSQSGHNTVSWYQQALGQGPQFIFQYYREEENGRGNFPPRFSGLQFPNYSSELNVNALELDDSALYLCASTQIENTGELFFGEGSRLTVL.

The chain employs TRBV5-8 and TRBJ2-1; 11 bases align to TRBD2. Germline-derived CDR1 and CDR2 are SGHTS and YDEGEE. J lost 7 bases, V lost 4 bases, and 10 bases had no gene match. This CDR3 spans 16 amino acids. The CDR3 region is CASSHHSGGAGNEQFF. The CDR3 bases are TGTGCCAGCAGCCACCATAGCGGGGGGGCGGGTAATGAGCAGTTCTTC.

The genes are TRBV7-5 and TRBJ1-6. TRBV7-5 is recorded as a pseudogene. This CDR3 has 16 amino acids. The CDR3 here is CARSLEHGGENSPLHF. DNA of the CDR3: TGTGCCAGAAGCTTAGAACACGGGGGCGAGAATTCACCCCTCCACTTT.